This T cell receptor (beta chain) was recovered during a study of T cells in Graves' hyperthyroidism and ophthalmopathy. Germline assignment: CDR1 LNHDA and CDR2 SQIVND (reference sequence). The CDR3 contains 14 residues. The V end lost 6 bases, the J end lost 5 bases, and 13 bases lay between the germline ends. TCR beta CDR3 sequences were amplified from RNA transcripts. When the TCR CDR3 underwent first-round RT-PCR, the HTBI primer set was used. Each CDR3 protein is one row after TCRdb ran MiXCR on the multiplex PCR reads. This sample has hundreds of thousands of distinct CDR3 sequences, with 30% to 40% found just once. Stability of Graves' hyperthyroidism was defined as absent ophthalmopathy progression within 18 months.

Sequencing was performed on blood. The origin of this receptor is a woman aged 40 to 50 with Graves' hyperthyroidism. This chain links TRBV19 with TRBJ2-2; D call uncertain. CDR3 amino acids: CASRSASGTGELFF. The DNA of the CDR3 is TGTGCCAGTAGGTCAGCATCCGGGACCGGGGAGCTGTTTTTT.